This TCR beta chain originates from a study of beta chain features in type 1 diabetes. General study points: When Type 1 diabetes patients were examined, their TCRB CDR3s proved moderately but significantly shorter in all four CD4+ subsets. Patients with type 1 diabetes carried fewer insertions and had more deletions at their VDJ junctions.

Every isolated RNA sample was fully reverse transcribed, so sequencing captured expressed TCRB transcripts. Repertoires were generated with immunoSEQ multiplex PCR, while TCRdb's copy carries only in-frame clones and drops some. Counted here are 200,000 to 300,000 clones, roughly 20% occurring once; the ten biggest clones make up roughly 0.028%. This CDR3 has 16 residues. The V end lost 0 bases, the J end lost 7 bases, and 18 bases lay between the germline ends. CDR1 and CDR2 from the germline V gene are SGHVS and FQNEAQ. This clone was seen a handful of times. No antigen is known for it. Sorting of CD4+ naive, central memory, regulatory and stem cell-like memory cells was performed via CD45RO/CCR7/CD25/CD127/CD95/CD27.

This TCR derives from a middle-aged woman with type 1 diabetes. The V gene is TRBV7-8, the J gene TRBJ1-2, with D maybe TRBD1 (5 bases). Sequencing input: naive CD4+ T cells from blood. This chain's CDR3 is CASSLAGGGEMGGYTF. The CDR3 nucleotides read TGTGCCAGCAGCTTAGCCGGGGGAGGGGAGATGGGTGGCTACACCTTC. Full variable domain (outside the CDR3, taken from reference TRBV7-8 and TRBJ1-2): GAGVSQSPRYKVAKRGQDVALRCDPISGHVSLFWYQQALGQGPEFLTYFQNEAQLDKSGLPSDRFFAERPEGSVSTLKIQRTQQEDSAVYLCASSLAGGGEMGGYTFGSGTRLTVV.